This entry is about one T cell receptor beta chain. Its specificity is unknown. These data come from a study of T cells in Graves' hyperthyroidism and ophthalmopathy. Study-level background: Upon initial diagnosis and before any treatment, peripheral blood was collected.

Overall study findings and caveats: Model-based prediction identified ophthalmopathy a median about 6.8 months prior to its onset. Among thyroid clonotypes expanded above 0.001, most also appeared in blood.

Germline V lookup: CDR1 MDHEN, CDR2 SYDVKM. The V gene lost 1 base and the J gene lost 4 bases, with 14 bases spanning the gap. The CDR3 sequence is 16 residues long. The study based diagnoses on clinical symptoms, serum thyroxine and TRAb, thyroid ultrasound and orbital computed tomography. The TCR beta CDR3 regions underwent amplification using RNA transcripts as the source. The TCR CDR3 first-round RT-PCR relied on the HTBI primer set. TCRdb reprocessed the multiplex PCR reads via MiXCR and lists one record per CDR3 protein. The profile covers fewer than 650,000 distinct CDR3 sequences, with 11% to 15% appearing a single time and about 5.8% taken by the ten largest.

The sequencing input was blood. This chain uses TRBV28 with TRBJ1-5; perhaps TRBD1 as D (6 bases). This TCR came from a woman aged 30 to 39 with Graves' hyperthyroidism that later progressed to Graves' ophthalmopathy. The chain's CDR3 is CASSLSGGSQNQPQHF. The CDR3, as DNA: TGTGCCAGCAGTTTATCTGGGGGCTCCCAAAATCAGCCCCAGCATTTT. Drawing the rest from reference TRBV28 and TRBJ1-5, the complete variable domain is DVKVTQSSRYLVKRTGEKVFLECVQDMDHENMFWYRQDPGLGLRLIYFSYDVKMKEKGDIPEGYSVSREKKERFSLILESASTNQTSMYLCASSLSGGSQNQPQHFGDGTRLSIL.